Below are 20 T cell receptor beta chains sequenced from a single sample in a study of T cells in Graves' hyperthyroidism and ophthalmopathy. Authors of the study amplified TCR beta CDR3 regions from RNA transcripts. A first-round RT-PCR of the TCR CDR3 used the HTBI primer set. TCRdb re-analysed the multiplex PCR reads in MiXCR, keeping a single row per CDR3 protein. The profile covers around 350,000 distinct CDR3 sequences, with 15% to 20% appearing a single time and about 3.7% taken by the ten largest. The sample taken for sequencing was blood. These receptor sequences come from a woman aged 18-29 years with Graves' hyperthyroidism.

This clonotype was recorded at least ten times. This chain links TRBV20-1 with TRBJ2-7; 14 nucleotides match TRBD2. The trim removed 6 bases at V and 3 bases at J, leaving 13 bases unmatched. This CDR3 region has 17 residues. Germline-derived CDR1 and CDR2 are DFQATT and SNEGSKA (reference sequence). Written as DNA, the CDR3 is TGCAGTGCCGCCTCCGGGACTAGCGGGGGAGTTTACTACGAGCAGTACTTC. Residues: CSAASGTSGGVYYEQYF.

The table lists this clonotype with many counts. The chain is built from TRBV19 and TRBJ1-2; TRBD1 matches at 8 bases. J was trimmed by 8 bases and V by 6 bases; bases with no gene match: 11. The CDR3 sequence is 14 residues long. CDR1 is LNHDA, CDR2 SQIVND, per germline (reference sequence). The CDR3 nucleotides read TGTGCCAGTAGCCGAGGGACAGGCCTTCTAGGCTACACCTTC. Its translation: CASSRGTGLLGYTF.

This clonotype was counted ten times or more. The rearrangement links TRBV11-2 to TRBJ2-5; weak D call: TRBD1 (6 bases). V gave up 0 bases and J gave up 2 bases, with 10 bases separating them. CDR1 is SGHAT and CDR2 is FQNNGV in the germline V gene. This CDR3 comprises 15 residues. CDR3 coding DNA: TGTGCCAGCAGCTTAGAACAGGGTTGGCAAGAGACCCAGTACTTC. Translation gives CASSLEQGWQETQYF.

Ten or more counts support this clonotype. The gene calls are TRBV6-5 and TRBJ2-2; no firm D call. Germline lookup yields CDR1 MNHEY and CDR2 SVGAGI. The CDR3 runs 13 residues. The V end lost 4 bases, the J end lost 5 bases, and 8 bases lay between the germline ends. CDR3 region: CASSFPVTGELFF. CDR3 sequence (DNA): TGTGCCAGCAGTTTCCCAGTGACCGGGGAGCTGTTTTTT.

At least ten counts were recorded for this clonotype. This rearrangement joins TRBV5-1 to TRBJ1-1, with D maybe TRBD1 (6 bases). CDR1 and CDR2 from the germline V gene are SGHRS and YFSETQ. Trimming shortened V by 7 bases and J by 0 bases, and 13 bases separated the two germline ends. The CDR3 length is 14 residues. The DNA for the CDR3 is TGCGCCAGCGGAGCTACAGGGATGAACACTGAAGCTTTCTTT. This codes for CASGATGMNTEAFF.

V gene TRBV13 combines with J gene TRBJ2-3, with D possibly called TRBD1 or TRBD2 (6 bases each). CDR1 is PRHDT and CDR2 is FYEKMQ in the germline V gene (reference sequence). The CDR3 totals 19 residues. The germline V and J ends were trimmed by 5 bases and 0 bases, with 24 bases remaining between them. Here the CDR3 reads CASSPRRAGGGVSTDTQYF. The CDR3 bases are TGTGCCAGCAGCCCCCGACGGGCCGGGGGCGGGGTAAGCACAGATACGCAGTATTTT.

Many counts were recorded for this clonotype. CDR3 sequence: CASSVATNTEAFF. The CDR3 coding sequence is TGTGCCAGCAGCGTAGCTACGAACACTGAAGCTTTCTTT. The V call is TRBV9, the J call TRBJ1-1; no clear D. CDR3 length equals 13 residues. Trimming removed 0 bases from V and 1 base from J, with 4 bases in between. From germline, CDR1 is SGDLS and CDR2 YYNGEE. The whole variable domain, remainder taken from reference TRBV9 and TRBJ1-1, is DSGVTQTPKHLITATGQRVTLRCSPRSGDLSVYWYQQSLDQGLQFLIQYYNGEERAKGNILERFSAQQFPDLHSELNLSSLELGDSALYFCASSVATNTEAFFGQGTRLTVV.

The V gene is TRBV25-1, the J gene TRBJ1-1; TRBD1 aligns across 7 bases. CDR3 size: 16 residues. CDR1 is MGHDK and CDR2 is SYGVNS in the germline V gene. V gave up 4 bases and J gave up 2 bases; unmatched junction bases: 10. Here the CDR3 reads CASSVDRAVSNTEAFF. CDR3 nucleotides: TGTGCCAGCAGTGTAGACAGGGCGGTATCCAACACTGAAGCTTTCTTT.

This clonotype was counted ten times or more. This CDR3 is CASSLDRRGGYTF. DNA of the CDR3: TGTGCCAGCAGTTTAGACAGGCGAGGGGGCTACACCTTC. This chain joins TRBV27 and TRBJ1-2; D is possibly TRBD1 (6 bases). Germline V gene data show CDR1 as MNHEY and CDR2 as SMNVEV (reference sequence). Trimming stripped 2 bases from V and 8 bases from J, with 12 bases between. CDR3 length: 13 amino acids.

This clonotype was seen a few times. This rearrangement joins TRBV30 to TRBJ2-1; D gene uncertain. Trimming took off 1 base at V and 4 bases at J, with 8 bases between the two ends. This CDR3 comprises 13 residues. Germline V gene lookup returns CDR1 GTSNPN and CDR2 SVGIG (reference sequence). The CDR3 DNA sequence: TGTGCCTGGAGTGCACCCAAGTACAATGAGCAGTTCTTC. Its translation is CAWSAPKYNEQFF.

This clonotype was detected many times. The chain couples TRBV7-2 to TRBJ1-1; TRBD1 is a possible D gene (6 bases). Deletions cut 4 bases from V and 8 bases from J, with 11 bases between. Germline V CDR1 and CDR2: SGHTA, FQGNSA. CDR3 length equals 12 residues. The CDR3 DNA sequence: TGTGCCAGCAGCTACCGGGACAACGAAGCTTTCTTT. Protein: CASSYRDNEAFF. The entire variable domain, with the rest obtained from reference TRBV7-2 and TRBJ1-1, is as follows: GAGVSQSPSNKVTEKGKDVELRCDPISGHTALYWYRQSLGQGLEFLIYFQGNSAPDKSGLPSDRFSAERTGGSVSTLTIQRTQQEDSAVYLCASSYRDNEAFFGQGTRLTVV.

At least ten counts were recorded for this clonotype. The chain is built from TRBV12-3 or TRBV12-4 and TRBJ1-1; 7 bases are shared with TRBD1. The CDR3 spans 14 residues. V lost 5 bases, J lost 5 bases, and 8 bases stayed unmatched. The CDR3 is CASSHKGAFTEAFF. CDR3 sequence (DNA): TGTGCCAGCAGTCACAAGGGGGCCTTTACTGAAGCTTTCTTT.

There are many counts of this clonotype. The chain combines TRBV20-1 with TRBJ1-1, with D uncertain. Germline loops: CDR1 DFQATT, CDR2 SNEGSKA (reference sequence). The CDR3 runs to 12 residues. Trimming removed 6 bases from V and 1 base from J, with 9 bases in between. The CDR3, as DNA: TGCAGTGCCGTGATGGGGAACACTGAAGCTTTCTTT. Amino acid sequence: CSAVMGNTEAFF.

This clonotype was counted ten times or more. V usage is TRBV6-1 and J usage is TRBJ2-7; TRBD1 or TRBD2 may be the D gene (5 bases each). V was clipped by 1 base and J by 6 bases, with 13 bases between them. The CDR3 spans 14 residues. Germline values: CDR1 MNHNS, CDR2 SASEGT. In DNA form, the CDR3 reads TGTGCCAGCAGTGAAGGGGACGGGCCGTCCGAGCAGTACTTC. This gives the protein CASSEGDGPSEQYF.

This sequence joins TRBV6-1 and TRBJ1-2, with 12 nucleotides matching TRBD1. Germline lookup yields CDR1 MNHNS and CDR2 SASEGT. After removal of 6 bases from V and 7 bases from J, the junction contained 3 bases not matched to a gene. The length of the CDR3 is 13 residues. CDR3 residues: CASRGQGASGYTF. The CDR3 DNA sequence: TGTGCCAGCAGGGGACAGGGGGCGAGTGGCTACACCTTC.

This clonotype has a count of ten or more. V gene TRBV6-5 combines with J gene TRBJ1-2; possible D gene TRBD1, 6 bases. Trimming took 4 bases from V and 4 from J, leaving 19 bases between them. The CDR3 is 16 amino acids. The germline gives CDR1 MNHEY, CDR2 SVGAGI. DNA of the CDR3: TGTGCCAGCAGTTCCGGGAGAGGGGGGGGACTCTATGGCTACACCTTC. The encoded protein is CASSSGRGGGLYGYTF.

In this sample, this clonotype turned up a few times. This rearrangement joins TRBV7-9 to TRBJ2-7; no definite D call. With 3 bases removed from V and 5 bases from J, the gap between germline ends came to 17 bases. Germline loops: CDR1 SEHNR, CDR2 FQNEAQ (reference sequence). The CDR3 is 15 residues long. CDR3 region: CASSFVTPSPHEQYF. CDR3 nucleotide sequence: TGTGCCAGCAGCTTCGTAACCCCAAGCCCCCACGAGCAGTACTTC.

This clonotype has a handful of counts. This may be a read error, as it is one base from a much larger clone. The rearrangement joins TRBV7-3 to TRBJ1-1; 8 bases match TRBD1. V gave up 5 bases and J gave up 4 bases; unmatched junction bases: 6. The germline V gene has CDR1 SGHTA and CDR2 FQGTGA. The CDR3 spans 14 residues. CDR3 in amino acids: CASSAAQGGTEAFF. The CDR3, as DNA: TGTGCCAGCAGCGCCGCACAGGGGGGCACTGAAGCTTTCTTT.

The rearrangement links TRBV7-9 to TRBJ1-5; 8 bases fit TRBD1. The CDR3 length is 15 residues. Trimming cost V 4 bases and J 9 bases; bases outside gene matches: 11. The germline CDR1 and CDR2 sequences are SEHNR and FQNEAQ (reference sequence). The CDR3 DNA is TGTGCCAGCAGCTCCGACAGGGGCCGTTGGGGGCCCCAGCATTTT. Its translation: CASSSDRGRWGPQHF.

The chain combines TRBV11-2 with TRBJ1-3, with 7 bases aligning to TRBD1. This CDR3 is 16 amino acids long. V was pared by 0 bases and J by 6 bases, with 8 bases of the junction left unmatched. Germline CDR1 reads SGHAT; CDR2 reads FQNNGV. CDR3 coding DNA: TGTGCCAGCAGCTTAGATCGGACAGGAGCCTCAAACACCATATATTTT. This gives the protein CASSLDRTGASNTIYF.